What follows describes a single T cell receptor beta chain. No antigen is known for it. Base quality data are lacking; no much larger clone is found one base away. During the collection period, no infections or other immune events were recorded for the healthy donors. Time-dependent variance in a beta-binomial model of T-cell clone differential abundance was calibrated using healthy-donor blood repertoires as a training cohort. There were roughly 10 healthy donors in the training cohort, of whom 3 were female and 7 were male. Donor ages ranged from 29 to 64 years, with an average of 43 years. Whole blood from each healthy donor was obtained from a commercial supplier and was collected at three time points around 2 weeks apart. For immunosequencing, genomic DNA was extracted from whole blood that had not been sorted. TCRbeta CDR3 regions were profiled by bias-controlled multiplex PCR amplification of genomic DNA with the immunoSEQ Assay. The authors' analysis ran thus. To quantify the absolute abundance of each unique TCRbeta CDR3 region, the sequences were collapsed and filtered. Differential abundance was tested with a binomial (Fisher-equivalent) model and with a beta-binomial model adding time-dependent variance fitted from healthy donors. Clones with fewer than 5 combined templates were removed, and a clone was called differentially abundant if the clone's Benjamini-Hochberg FDR was below 0.01. In the beta-binomial model, variance was expressed as a function of the total template count across the two samples, in the form v = (b*log(k)+a)^2. TCRdb stores this immuneACCESS table with in-frame sequences only. Part of the clones is absent; in the studies checked, under half of the shortfall reflects unresolved V genes, and no reason is known for the rest. V and J calls and clone size follow that table, whereas D and trimming were derived from the DNA. The sample table lists approximately 90,000 clones, around 87% of them with a count of one. The ten largest account for about 5.6% of the sample.

According to the germline V gene, CDR1 reads SGHTA and CDR2 reads FQGNSA. V and J lose 1 base and 6 bases, and a span of 6 bases separates them. CDR3 length: 13 amino acids, cysteine to phenylalanine. Solely the CDR3 DNA is kept, with 39 bases framed from the first base. The source of the sample is a study of identifying expanded T cells in peripheral blood (dated by TCRdb to between 2018 and 2021). Describing the broader study: Separate aliquots of the same genomic DNA pool were sequenced to produce technical replicates, and four replicates were compared in pairs.

Overall study outcomes, separate from this receptor: The authors expected that over much longer intervals, such as months to years, biological variance in healthy repertoires might increase even further. Between technical replicates the binomial model flagged roughly 1.1 differentially abundant clones, whereas over about two weeks the binomial model flagged about 16.4 and over roughly four weeks roughly 20. Across all healthy-donor time intervals, the beta-binomial model significantly cut both the number of clones called differentially abundant and the false-positive rate. For all healthy donors, the variance in clone template counts between two-week samples rose significantly as total template count increased.

The sequencing sample was made of blood. The chain employs TRBV7-2 and TRBJ2-2; the D gene identity is not certain. This TCR came from a person between 18 and 69 years old in good health. In nucleotides, the sequence is TGTGCCAGCAGCTTAGATCCGGCCGGGGAGCTGTTTTTT. The translation is CASSLDPAGELFF.